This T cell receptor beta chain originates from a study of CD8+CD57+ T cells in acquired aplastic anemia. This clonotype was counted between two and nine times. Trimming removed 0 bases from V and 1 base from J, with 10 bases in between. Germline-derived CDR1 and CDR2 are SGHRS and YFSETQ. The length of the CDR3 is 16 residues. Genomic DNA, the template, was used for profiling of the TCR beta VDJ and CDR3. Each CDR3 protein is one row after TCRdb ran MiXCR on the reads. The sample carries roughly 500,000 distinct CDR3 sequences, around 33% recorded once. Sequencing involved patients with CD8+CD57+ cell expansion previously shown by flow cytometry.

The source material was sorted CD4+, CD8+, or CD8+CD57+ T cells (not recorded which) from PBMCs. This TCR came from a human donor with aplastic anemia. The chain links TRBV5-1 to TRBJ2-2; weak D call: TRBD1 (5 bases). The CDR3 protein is CASSLAGQGNTGELFF. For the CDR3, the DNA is TGCGCCAGCAGCTTGGCCGGGCAGGGGAACACCGGGGAGCTGTTTTTT.